The present T cell receptor beta chain was sequenced within a study of patients and donors after allogeneic stem cell transplantation. One entry per CDR3 protein results from TCRdb running MiXCR on the RT-PCR reads. The sample has over 5,500 distinct CDR3 sequences; about an eighth are singletons. From germline, CDR1 is KGHSH and CDR2 LQKENI. The ends were cut back, 3 bases at V and 5 bases at J, with 13 bases in the middle. There are 14 residues in the CDR3. This clonotype was observed a handful of times. The sequence was collected from a human donor who was either an allogeneic HSCT recipient or a stem cell or donor lymphocyte infusion donor (not recorded which). It is not recorded whose cells these are; they may come from a transplant donor. Sample: blood, either unsorted or a sorted T cell fraction (not recorded which). This chain links TRBV18 with TRBJ1-1; maybe TRBD1 (6 bases). Written as DNA, the CDR3 is TGTGCCAGCTCACCGAGACAGGACGGAACTGAAGCTTTCTTT. Protein: CASSPRQDGTEAFF.